One T cell receptor beta chain is described in this entry. What it binds is unknown. This sample was included in a study of beta chain features in type 1 diabetes. Points from the study as a whole: Insertions at VDJ junctions were less frequent in type 1 diabetes patients. These patients also deleted more nucleotides at the same junctions. A potential influence of HLA type upon TCRB rearrangement remained unresolved herein.

Germline V gene data show CDR1 as SGDLS and CDR2 as YYNGEE. With V trimmed by 3 bases and J by 8 bases, 7 bases remained unmatched. The CDR3 is 15 amino acids. TCRB transcripts that were expressed got sequenced, as all of the isolated RNA had been reverse transcribed. Generated by immunoSEQ multiplex PCR, the TCRdb table keeps only in-frame clones and is missing some. The repertoire holds fewer than 350,000 clones, with around 20% as singletons. The genes are TRBV9 and TRBJ1-6, with 8 bases identical to TRBD1. The TCR sequence derives from a woman aged 18-30 years in good health. Source material: naive CD4+ T cells from blood. This chain's CDR3 is CASSATDRAHSPLHF. Written as DNA, the CDR3 is TGTGCCAGCAGCGCCACGGACAGGGCCCATTCACCCCTCCACTTT.